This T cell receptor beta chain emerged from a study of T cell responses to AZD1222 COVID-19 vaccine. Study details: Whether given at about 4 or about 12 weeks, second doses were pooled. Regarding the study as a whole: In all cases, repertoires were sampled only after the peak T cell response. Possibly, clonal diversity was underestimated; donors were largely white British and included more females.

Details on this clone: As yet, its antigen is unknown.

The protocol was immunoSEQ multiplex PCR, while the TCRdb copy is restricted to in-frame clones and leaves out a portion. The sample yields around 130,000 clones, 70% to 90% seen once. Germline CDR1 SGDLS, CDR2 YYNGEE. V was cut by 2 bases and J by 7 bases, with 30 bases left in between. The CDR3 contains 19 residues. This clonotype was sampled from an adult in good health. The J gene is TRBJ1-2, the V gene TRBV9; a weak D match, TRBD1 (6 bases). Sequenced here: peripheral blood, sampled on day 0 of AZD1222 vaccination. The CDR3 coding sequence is TGTGCCAGCAGCGTGAGGAGCAAGGGGGAGGAGGGAGACAGCGGTGGCTACACCTTC. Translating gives CASSVRSKGEEGDSGGYTF.